The rows below give T cell receptor beta chains drawn from one sample of a study of cytomegalovirus exposure and HLA in healthy donors. The data were produced by immunoSEQ multiplex PCR, yet TCRdb's version contains in-frame clones alone and is incomplete. Of some 220,000 clones listed, roughly 85% were seen once; the top ten hold roughly 0.26%. Sequencing was carried out using PBMCs. These receptors originate from a girl aged 2-10 years in good health and CMV-seronegative. CDR3s include the opening cysteine and the closing phenylalanine or tryptophan. The D gene is left open where the match is weak. Clone sizes are given selectively: once, few, many, or a class where the clone is expanded.

v_gene,abundance,j_gene,d_gene,CDR3aa,CDR3nt
TRBV27,NA,TRBJ1-3,NA,CASSSFSSSGNTIYF,TGTGCCAGCAGTTCGTTCAGTTCCTCTGGAAACACCATATATTTT
TRBV7-9,NA,TRBJ1-1,TRBD1,CASSLTGGILNTEAFF,TGTGCCAGCAGCTTAACAGGGGGAATATTGAACACTGAAGCTTTCTTT
TRBV5-1,NA,TRBJ1-4,NA,CASSTIWGPNEKLFF,TGCGCCAGCAGCACGATCTGGGGCCCCAATGAAAAACTGTTTTTT
TRBV6-1,NA,TRBJ2-3,TRBD1,CASSVDRPTDTQYF,TGTGCCAGCAGTGTGGACAGGCCCACAGATACGCAGTATTTT
TRBV28,once,TRBJ2-2,NA,CASSLWDRPETSGNTGELFF,TGTGCCAGCAGTTTATGGGACAGGCCCGAAACTAGCGGGAACACCGGGGAGCTGTTTTTT
TRBV4-1,NA,TRBJ2-3,TRBD2,CASSLTSGGADTQYF,TGCGCCAGCAGCCTCACTAGCGGGGGGGCAGATACGCAGTATTTT
TRBV27,once,TRBJ2-3,TRBD1,CASSFRDRGRDTQYF,TGTGCCAGCAGTTTCCGGGACAGGGGGAGAGATACGCAGTATTTT
TRBV25-1,NA,TRBJ2-7,NA,CASTLNYEQYF,TGTGCCAGCACCCTTAACTACGAGCAGTACTTC
TRBV6-5,NA,TRBJ1-2,NA,CASSYSRNYGYTF,TGTGCCAGCAGTTACTCCAGGAACTATGGCTACACCTTC
TRBV6-4,few,TRBJ1-1,NA,CASSEQVQNTEAFF,TGTGCCAGCAGTGAGCAGGTACAGAACACTGAAGCTTTCTTT
TRBV5-5,NA,TRBJ2-7,TRBD2,CASSLAAVAGVGEQYF,TGTGCCAGCAGCTTGGCCGCAGTAGCGGGAGTGGGGGAGCAGTACTTC
TRBV5-6,NA,TRBJ2-1,NA,CASSFDTYNEQFF,TGTGCCAGCAGCTTTGACACGTACAATGAGCAGTTCTTC
TRBV19,once,TRBJ1-3,TRBD1,CASSNRTGVVDTIYF,TGTGCCAGTAGCAACAGGACAGGGGTTGTGGACACCATATATTTT
TRBV6-4,NA,TRBJ2-1,TRBD2,CASSPGLAGGIDEQFF,TGTGCCAGCAGTCCGGGACTAGCGGGAGGAATCGATGAGCAGTTCTTC
TRBV5-1,NA,TRBJ2-1,TRBD2,CASSWPRASGRARDEQFF,TGCGCCAGCAGCTGGCCCCGCGCTAGCGGGAGGGCCAGGGATGAGCAGTTCTTC
TRBV6-1,few,TRBJ1-1,TRBD1,CASSFPPGQKAFF,TGTGCCAGCAGTTTCCCCCCGGGACAGAAAGCTTTCTTT
TRBV6-1,NA,TRBJ1-5,NA,CASSRGVQPQHF,TGTGCCAGCAGCAGGGGTGTGCAGCCCCAGCATTTT
TRBV5-1,NA,TRBJ2-1,TRBD2,CASSPGLANEQFF,TGCGCCAGCAGCCCAGGACTAGCCAATGAGCAGTTCTTC
TRBV30,NA,TRBJ1-4,NA,CAWGANEKLFF,TGTGCCTGGGGGGCCAATGAAAAACTGTTTTTT
TRBV18,NA,TRBJ1-1,TRBD1,CASSLGTGGNTEAFF,TGTGCCAGCTCACTCGGGACAGGGGGGAACACTGAAGCTTTCTTT
TRBV27,once,TRBJ1-5,NA,CASSQTDSNQPQHF,TGTGCCAGCAGTCAGACAGATAGCAATCAGCCCCAGCATTTT
TRBV10-3,few,TRBJ2-5,NA,CAISQEAESGTQYF,TGTGCCATCAGTCAAGAAGCGGAGTCGGGGACCCAGTACTTC
TRBV27,NA,TRBJ2-5,TRBD1,CASSSRDRGPETQYF,TGTGCCAGCAGTTCCCGGGACAGGGGGCCCGAGACCCAGTACTTC
TRBV5-1,NA,TRBJ2-2,TRBD2,CASSLVSGRTGELFF,TGCGCCAGCAGCTTGGTTAGCGGGAGAACCGGGGAGCTGTTTTTT
TRBV6-1,NA,TRBJ2-1,NA,CASSGGVSYIEYEQFF,TGTGCCAGCAGTGGCGGGGTATCCTATATAGAGTATGAGCAGTTCTTC
TRBV29-1,NA,TRBJ2-3,NA,CSLWGVADTQYF,TGCAGCCTCTGGGGGGTGGCAGATACGCAGTATTTT
TRBV10-1,once,TRBJ2-1,TRBD2,CASSVGTSGREQQFF,TGCGCCAGCAGTGTGGGTACTAGCGGGAGGGAGCAGCAGTTCTTC
TRBV28,NA,TRBJ1-2,NA,CASSFNRDYGYTF,TGTGCCAGCAGTTTCAACAGGGACTATGGCTACACCTTC
TRBV11-1,NA,TRBJ2-3,TRBD2,CASSPLHSGGVADTQYF,TGTGCCAGCAGCCCACTCCATAGCGGGGGGGTGGCAGATACGCAGTATTTT
TRBV6-7,NA,TRBJ2-5,NA,CASSFQQETQYF,TGTGCCAGCAGTTTTCAGCAAGAGACCCAGTACTTC
TRBV15,NA,TRBJ1-5,NA,CATSRDGGGLGNQPQHF,TGTGCCACCAGCAGAGATGGGGGGGGATTGGGCAATCAGCCCCAGCATTTT
TRBV11-2,NA,TRBJ2-6,NA,CASSVAPTGSGANVLTF,TGTGCCAGCAGCGTAGCACCAACAGGGTCTGGGGCCAACGTCCTGACTTTC
TRBV5-1,few,TRBJ1-1,NA,CASSRQQGLVEAFF,TGCGCCAGCAGCCGGCAACAGGGTTTGGTAGAAGCTTTCTTT
TRBV5-1,NA,TRBJ2-5,TRBD1,CASSFAAGGRETQYF,TGCGCCAGCAGCTTCGCGGCAGGGGGCCGGGAGACCCAGTACTTC
TRBV29-1,once,TRBJ1-2,TRBD1,CSVEEVKGADGYTF,TGCAGCGTTGAAGAAGTAAAGGGGGCGGATGGCTACACCTTC
TRBV10-3,few,TRBJ2-7,NA,CAIRDIMGEQYF,TGTGCCATCAGGGACATAATGGGGGAGCAGTACTTC
TRBV2,NA,TRBJ2-3,TRBD2,CASSEGGVAGGHPGTDTQYF,TGTGCCAGCAGTGAAGGGGGGGTGGCGGGAGGCCACCCCGGCACAGATACGCAGTATTTT
TRBV10-1,NA,TRBJ1-1,NA,CASSPSRQEGTEAFF,TGCGCCAGCAGTCCCTCGCGACAGGAAGGCACTGAAGCTTTCTTT
TRBV6-1,once,TRBJ2-7,TRBD1,CASSEPGTVSYEQYF,TGTGCCAGCAGTGAACCCGGGACAGTCTCCTACGAGCAGTACTTC
TRBV6-5,NA,TRBJ2-3,TRBD2,CASSPSGGTDTQYF,TGTGCCAGCAGCCCTAGCGGAGGCACAGATACGCAGTATTTT
TRBV11-2,NA,TRBJ2-5,NA,CASSLSLRLIEVQETQYF,TGTGCCAGCAGCTTAAGTCTCCGACTTATAGAGGTACAAGAGACCCAGTACTTC
TRBV10-3,NA,TRBJ2-3,NA,CAISGGAGTDTQYF,TGTGCCATCAGTGGTGGGGCCGGCACAGATACGCAGTATTTT
TRBV6-1,once,TRBJ2-3,TRBD2,CASSESGGGTDTQYF,TGTGCCAGCAGTGAAAGCGGGGGGGGCACAGATACGCAGTATTTT
TRBV5-7,NA,TRBJ2-5,TRBD1,CASSLIGQAKETQYF,TGTGCCAGCAGCTTGATCGGACAGGCTAAAGAGACCCAGTACTTC
TRBV6-5,NA,TRBJ2-7,NA,CASSLRRGINEQYF,TGTGCCAGCAGCCTCCGGAGGGGTATCAACGAGCAGTACTTC
TRBV9,NA,TRBJ1-1,NA,CASSPWTLNTEAFF,TGTGCCAGCAGCCCATGGACACTGAACACTGAAGCTTTCTTT
TRBV30,NA,TRBJ1-5,TRBD1,CAWRRQGARNQPQHF,TGTGCCTGGAGACGTCAGGGGGCGAGGAATCAGCCCCAGCATTTT
TRBV19,NA,TRBJ1-4,TRBD1,CASSLQGAVDEKLFF,TGTGCCAGTAGTTTACAGGGGGCGGTTGATGAAAAACTGTTTTTT
TRBV10-2,NA,TRBJ2-3,NA,CASHRGTDTQYF,TGCGCCAGCCACCGGGGCACAGATACGCAGTATTTT
TRBV10-3,NA,TRBJ2-1,TRBD2,CAIRLAGPYNEQFF,TGTGCCATCAGGCTAGCGGGACCATACAATGAGCAGTTCTTC
TRBV9,once,TRBJ2-1,TRBD2,CASSVGTRADEQFF,TGTGCCAGCAGCGTCGGGACTAGAGCCGATGAGCAGTTCTTC
TRBV19,NA,TRBJ1-2,NA,CATSTEAGYGYTF,TGTGCCACTTCTACCGAGGCCGGGTATGGCTACACCTTC
TRBV4-1,once,TRBJ2-7,NA,CASSQGDTYEQYF,TGCGCCAGCAGCCAAGGGGACACTTACGAGCAGTACTTC
TRBV2,NA,TRBJ2-7,NA,CASTEGSAGSYEQYF,TGTGCCAGCACGGAGGGCTCAGCCGGCTCCTACGAGCAGTACTTC
TRBV14,NA,TRBJ1-1,TRBD1,CASSQVTGGTEAFF,TGTGCCAGCAGCCAGGTCACAGGGGGCACTGAAGCTTTCTTT
TRBV7-9,NA,TRBJ1-4,TRBD1,CASSSGQGWEKLFF,TGTGCCAGCAGCTCCGGACAGGGGTGGGAAAAACTGTTTTTT
TRBV6-5,NA,TRBJ2-3,TRBD2,CASSAGLAVDTQYF,TGTGCCAGCAGTGCCGGACTAGCGGTAGATACGCAGTATTTT
TRBV5-1,NA,TRBJ1-2,TRBD1,CASSLGTGYYGYTF,TGCGCCAGCAGCTTGGGGACAGGGTACTATGGCTACACCTTC
TRBV2,once,TRBJ2-7,TRBD1,CASSQNRGSSYEQYF,TGTGCCAGCAGTCAGAACAGGGGTTCCTCCTACGAGCAGTACTTC
TRBV6-6,NA,TRBJ2-7,NA,CASQSGDKTSEQYF,TGTGCCTCCCAAAGCGGGGACAAAACCTCGGAGCAGTACTTC